The sequence of this T cell receptor (beta chain) was determined in a study of T cell responses to AZD1222 COVID-19 vaccine. V lost 1 base and J 2 bases, leaving 10 bases between the germline ends. Germline lookup yields CDR1 SGHTA and CDR2 FQGNSA. This CDR3 comprises 15 residues. General study results and limits: Baseline serology detected seropositivity in only a handful of AZD1222 recipients.

Notes on this clone: The antigen remains unidentified.

TCRdb keeps only in-frame clones here, not all; method: immunoSEQ multiplex PCR. The repertoire holds 65,000 to 90,000 clones, with nearly 90% as singletons. The rearrangement joins TRBV7-2 to TRBJ2-3, with D tentatively TRBD2 (7 bases). The specimen was peripheral blood, collected 28 days after the second AZD1222 dose. The sequence was obtained from an adult who received the AZD1222 COVID-19 vaccine. CDR3 coding DNA: TGTGCCAGCAGCTTAGGGGCGGGGGCCACAGATACGCAGTATTTT. This sequence encodes CASSLGAGATDTQYF.